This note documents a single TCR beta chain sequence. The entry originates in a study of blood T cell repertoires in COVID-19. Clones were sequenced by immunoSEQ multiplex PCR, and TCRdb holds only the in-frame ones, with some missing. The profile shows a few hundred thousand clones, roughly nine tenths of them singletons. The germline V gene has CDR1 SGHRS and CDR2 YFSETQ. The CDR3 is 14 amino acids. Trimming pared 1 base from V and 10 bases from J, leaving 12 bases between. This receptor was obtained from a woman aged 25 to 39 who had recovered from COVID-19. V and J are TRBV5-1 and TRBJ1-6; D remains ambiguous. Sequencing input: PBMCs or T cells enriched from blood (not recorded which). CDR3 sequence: CASSLRPGESPLHF. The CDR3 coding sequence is TGCGCCAGCAGCTTGCGTCCAGGTGAATCACCCCTCCACTTT.